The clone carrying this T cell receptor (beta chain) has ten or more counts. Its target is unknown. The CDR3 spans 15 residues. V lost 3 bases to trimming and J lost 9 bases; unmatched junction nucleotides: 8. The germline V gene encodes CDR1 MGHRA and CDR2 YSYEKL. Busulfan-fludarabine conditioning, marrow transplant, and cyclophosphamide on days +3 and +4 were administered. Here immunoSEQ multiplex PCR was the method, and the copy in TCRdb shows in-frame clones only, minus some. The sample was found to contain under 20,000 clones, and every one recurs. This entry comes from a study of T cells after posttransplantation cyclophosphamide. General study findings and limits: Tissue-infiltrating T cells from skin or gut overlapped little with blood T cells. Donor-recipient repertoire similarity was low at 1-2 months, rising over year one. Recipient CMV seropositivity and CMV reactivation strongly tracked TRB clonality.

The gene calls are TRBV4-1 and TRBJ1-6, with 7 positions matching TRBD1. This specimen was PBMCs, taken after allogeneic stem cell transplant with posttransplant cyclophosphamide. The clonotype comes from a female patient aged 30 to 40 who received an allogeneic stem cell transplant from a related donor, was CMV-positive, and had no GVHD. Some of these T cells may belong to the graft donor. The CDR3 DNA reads TGCGCCAGCAGCCAGGGGACAGCGGTGGTTTCACCCCTCCACTTT. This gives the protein CASSQGTAVVSPLHF.